Sequencing of this T cell receptor (beta chain) was carried out in a study of blood T cell repertoires in COVID-19. Per germline, CDR1 LGHDT and CDR2 YNNKEL (reference sequence). This CDR3 spans 14 amino acids. Trimming cost V 0 bases and J 1 base, with 6 bases left between them. Produced via immunoSEQ multiplex PCR; TCRdb's table is partial and in-frame only. The table includes around 64,000 clones, 70% to 85% detected once. The TCR comes from a man between 60 and 75 years old with acute or convalescent COVID-19. V gene TRBV3-1 (or the pseudogene TRBV3-2) combines with J gene TRBJ1-1; TRBD1 might be the D (5 bases). The sample was peripheral blood. The CDR3 loop reads CASSQERGNTEAFF. Written as DNA, the CDR3 is TGTGCCAGCAGCCAAGAAAGGGGGAACACTGAAGCTTTCTTT.